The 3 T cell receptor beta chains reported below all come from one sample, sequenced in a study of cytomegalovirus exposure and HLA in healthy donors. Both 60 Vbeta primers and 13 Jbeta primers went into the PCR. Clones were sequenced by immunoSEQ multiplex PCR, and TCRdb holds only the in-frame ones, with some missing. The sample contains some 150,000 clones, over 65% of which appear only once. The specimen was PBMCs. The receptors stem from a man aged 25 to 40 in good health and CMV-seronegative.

The CDR3 coding sequence is TGTGCCAGTAGTCAAGAACAGGGACGCTATGGCTACACCTTC. Amino acids: CASSQEQGRYGYTF. The chain is built from TRBV19 and TRBJ1-2, with D perhaps TRBD1 (6 bases). Germline CDR1 LNHDA, CDR2 SQIVND (reference sequence). CDR3 length: 14 residues. V lost 5 bases and J 4 bases, leaving 14 bases between the germline ends.

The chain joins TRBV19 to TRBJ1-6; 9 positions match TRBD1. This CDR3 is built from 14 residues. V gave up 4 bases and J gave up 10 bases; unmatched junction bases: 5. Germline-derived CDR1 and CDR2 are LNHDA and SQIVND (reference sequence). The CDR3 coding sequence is TGTGCCAGTAGTACCGGGACAGGGAAATCACCCCTCCACTTT. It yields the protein CASSTGTGKSPLHF.

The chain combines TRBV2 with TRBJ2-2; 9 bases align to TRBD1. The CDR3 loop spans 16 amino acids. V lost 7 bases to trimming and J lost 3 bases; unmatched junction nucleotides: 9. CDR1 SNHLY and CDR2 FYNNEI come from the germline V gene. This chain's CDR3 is CASIPDRGSYTGELFF. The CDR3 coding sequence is TGTGCCAGCATTCCAGACAGGGGGAGTTACACCGGGGAGCTGTTTTTT. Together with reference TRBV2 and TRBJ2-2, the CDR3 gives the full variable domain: EPEVTQTPSHQVTQMGQEVILRCVPISNHLYFYWYRQILGQKVEFLVSFYNNEISEKSEIFDDQFSVERPDGSNFTLKIRSTKLEDSAMYFCASIPDRGSYTGELFFGEGSRLTVL.